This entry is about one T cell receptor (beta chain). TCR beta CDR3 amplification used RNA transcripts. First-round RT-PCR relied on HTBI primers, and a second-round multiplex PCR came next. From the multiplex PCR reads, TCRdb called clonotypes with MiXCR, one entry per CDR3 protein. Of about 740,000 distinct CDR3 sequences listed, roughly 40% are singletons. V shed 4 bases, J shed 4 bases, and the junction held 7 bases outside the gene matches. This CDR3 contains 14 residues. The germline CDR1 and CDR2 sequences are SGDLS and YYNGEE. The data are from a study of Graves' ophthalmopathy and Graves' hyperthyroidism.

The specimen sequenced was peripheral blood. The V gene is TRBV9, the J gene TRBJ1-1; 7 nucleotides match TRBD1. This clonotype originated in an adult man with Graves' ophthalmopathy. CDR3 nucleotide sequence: TGTGCCAGCAGCTCCCCAGGGGGTTTCACTGAAGCTTTCTTT. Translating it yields CASSSPGGFTEAFF.